This is a list of T cell receptor beta chains from one sample in a study of early T cells in non-severe SARS-CoV-2 infection. Via MiXCR, TCRdb re-called the 5' RACE reads, giving one row per CDR3 protein. The sample carries roughly 120,000 distinct CDR3 sequences, around 14% recorded once. Sequenced: whole blood. These receptors were obtained from an adult who was a healthcare worker with PCR-confirmed SARS-CoV-2 infection or an uninfected control (not recorded which). CDR3s include the opening cysteine and the closing phenylalanine or tryptophan. The order of the fields is D gene, V gene, J gene, clone size, CDR3 DNA, CDR3 protein. D genes are given only for firm matches. Not every row has a clone size; where given, it reads once, few, many or a size class.

d_call: .; v_call: TRBV27; j_call: TRBJ2-7; clone_size: many; cdr3_nt: TGTGCCAGCACCCCTAAGGCGGGGTTCTACGAGCAGTACTTC; cdr3_aa: CASTPKAGFYEQYF
d_call: .; v_call: TRBV28; j_call: TRBJ1-6; clone_size: few; cdr3_nt: TGTGCCAGCACGCCACTACAGGGCGGCAATTCACCCCTCCACTTT; cdr3_aa: CASTPLQGGNSPLHF
d_call: .; v_call: TRBV7-6; j_call: TRBJ2-5; clone_size: few; cdr3_nt: TGTGCCAGCAGTTTGACCCGGCTCGCGCCCCAGTACTTC; cdr3_aa: CASSLTRLAPQYF
d_call: .; v_call: TRBV9; j_call: TRBJ2-7; clone_size: few; cdr3_nt: TGTGCCAGCAGCCCGCAGCCGGGGACACTCTACGAGCAGTACTTC; cdr3_aa: CASSPQPGTLYEQYF
d_call: .; v_call: TRBV13; j_call: TRBJ2-3; clone_size: few; cdr3_nt: TGTGCCAGCAGCCCGTTCGTTACGATAGCGGATACGCAGTATTTT; cdr3_aa: CASSPFVTIADTQYF
d_call: TRBD1; v_call: TRBV12-5; j_call: TRBJ2-5; clone_size: .; cdr3_nt: TGTGCTAGTGGCCCACAGGGGCCCCAAGAGACCCAGTACTTC; cdr3_aa: CASGPQGPQETQYF
d_call: .; v_call: TRBV7-9; j_call: TRBJ1-2; clone_size: .; cdr3_nt: TGTGCCAGCAGCTTAGCTTCCCCCACCAGTGGCTACACCTTC; cdr3_aa: CASSLASPTSGYTF
d_call: .; v_call: TRBV3-1; j_call: TRBJ2-7; clone_size: .; cdr3_nt: TGTGCCAGCGGAACTCCAGGGGTGGACGAGCAGTACTTC; cdr3_aa: CASGTPGVDEQYF
d_call: .; v_call: TRBV29-1; j_call: TRBJ2-2; clone_size: few; cdr3_nt: TGCAGCGTTGGCAGGGGAACGAACACCGGGGAGCTGTTTTTT; cdr3_aa: CSVGRGTNTGELFF
d_call: TRBD2; v_call: TRBV7-9; j_call: TRBJ2-1; clone_size: .; cdr3_nt: TGTGCCAGCAGCTCATCGGGGACTAGCGGGGGGAATGAGCAGTTCTTC; cdr3_aa: CASSSSGTSGGNEQFF
d_call: TRBD2; v_call: TRBV9; j_call: TRBJ2-2; clone_size: few; cdr3_nt: TGTGCCAGCAGCGTGCGGCAGGGAGGGACCGGGGAGCTGTTTTTT; cdr3_aa: CASSVRQGGTGELFF
d_call: TRBD1; v_call: TRBV24-1; j_call: TRBJ1-5; clone_size: .; cdr3_nt: TGTGCCACCGGACAGGGTAGCGGCAATCAGCCCCAGCATTTT; cdr3_aa: CATGQGSGNQPQHF
d_call: TRBD1; v_call: TRBV5-1; j_call: TRBJ2-7; clone_size: .; cdr3_nt: TGCGCCAGCAGCTTGGACGGACAGGAGCCCTACGAGCAGAACTTC; cdr3_aa: CASSLDGQEPYEQNF
d_call: .; v_call: TRBV12-3/TRBV12-4; j_call: TRBJ1-4; clone_size: .; cdr3_nt: TGTGCCAGCAGTTTAGGAACAACTAATGAAAAACTGTTTTTT; cdr3_aa: CASSLGTTNEKLFF
d_call: .; v_call: TRBV19; j_call: TRBJ1-5; clone_size: few; cdr3_nt: TGTGCCAGCGCAGGGGTCCAAAATCAGCCCCAGCATTTT; cdr3_aa: CASAGVQNQPQHF
d_call: .; v_call: TRBV4-1; j_call: TRBJ1-2; clone_size: few; cdr3_nt: TGCGCCAGCAGCCAAGTGGGGCAGGGGCCTGGCTACACCTTC; cdr3_aa: CASSQVGQGPGYTF
d_call: .; v_call: TRBV5-1; j_call: TRBJ2-1; clone_size: many; cdr3_nt: TGCGCCAGCAGCCCGGGACAAAGCTCCTACAATGAGCAGTTCTTC; cdr3_aa: CASSPGQSSYNEQFF
d_call: .; v_call: TRBV15; j_call: TRBJ2-1; clone_size: .; cdr3_nt: TGTGCCACCAGCAGAACCCTCCTTTCCTACAATGAGCAGTTCTTC; cdr3_aa: CATSRTLLSYNEQFF
d_call: .; v_call: TRBV29-1; j_call: TRBJ2-7; clone_size: .; cdr3_nt: TGCAGCGTTGAAGTCGAGCTGGGGGGGGCCGAGCAGTACTTC; cdr3_aa: CSVEVELGGAEQYF
d_call: .; v_call: TRBV20-1; j_call: TRBJ1-1; clone_size: .; cdr3_nt: TGCAGTGCTAGAGATCCGGGGCCCACTGAAGCTTTCTTT; cdr3_aa: CSARDPGPTEAFF
d_call: TRBD1; v_call: TRBV3-1; j_call: TRBJ2-7; clone_size: .; cdr3_nt: TGTGCCAGCAGCGGGACAGGGCACTACGAGCAGTACTTC; cdr3_aa: CASSGTGHYEQYF
d_call: TRBD1; v_call: TRBV7-2; j_call: TRBJ1-6; clone_size: .; cdr3_nt: TGTGCCAGCAGCTTAGCGGGGACAGGGGGAAATTCACCCCTCCACTTT; cdr3_aa: CASSLAGTGGNSPLHF
d_call: .; v_call: TRBV27; j_call: TRBJ2-3; clone_size: .; cdr3_nt: TGTGCCAGCAGTTTTTCCGGGCCAGATACGCAGTATTTT; cdr3_aa: CASSFSGPDTQYF
d_call: .; v_call: TRBV20-1; j_call: TRBJ2-7; clone_size: few; cdr3_nt: TGCAGTGCTAGAGCGGGGGATGGGTTCTACGAGCAGTACTTC; cdr3_aa: CSARAGDGFYEQYF
d_call: .; v_call: TRBV29-1; j_call: TRBJ2-1; clone_size: few; cdr3_nt: TGCAGCGGGGGGAACGGCTCCTACAATGAGCAGTTCTTC; cdr3_aa: CSGGNGSYNEQFF
d_call: .; v_call: TRBV30; j_call: TRBJ2-7; clone_size: .; cdr3_nt: TGTGCCTGGACGGGGGACCTTAGCTCCTACGAGCAGTACTTC; cdr3_aa: CAWTGDLSSYEQYF
d_call: TRBD1; v_call: TRBV29-1; j_call: TRBJ1-1; clone_size: .; cdr3_nt: TGCAGCGTTCAGACAGGGGGGAACACTGAAGCTTTCTTT; cdr3_aa: CSVQTGGNTEAFF
d_call: .; v_call: TRBV5-8; j_call: TRBJ2-3; clone_size: .; cdr3_nt: TGTGCCAGCAGCACTTCGACCCACACAGATACGCAGTATTTT; cdr3_aa: CASSTSTHTDTQYF
d_call: .; v_call: TRBV27; j_call: TRBJ2-7; clone_size: .; cdr3_nt: TGTGCCAGCAGTTTATCGGAAGGGGGAGGGTACGAGCAGTACTTC; cdr3_aa: CASSLSEGGGYEQYF
d_call: .; v_call: TRBV18; j_call: TRBJ2-7; clone_size: few; cdr3_nt: TGTGCCAGCTCAGATGAAGGGGGGTCCTACGAGCAGTACTTC; cdr3_aa: CASSDEGGSYEQYF
d_call: .; v_call: TRBV5-1; j_call: TRBJ1-4; clone_size: .; cdr3_nt: TGCGCCAGCAGCTTGGTGCCGGCGGAAAAACTGTTTTTT; cdr3_aa: CASSLVPAEKLFF
d_call: .; v_call: TRBV7-9; j_call: TRBJ2-1; clone_size: few; cdr3_nt: TGTGCCACCGGCCGAAACAGACTAAACAATGAGCAGTTCTTC; cdr3_aa: CATGRNRLNNEQFF
d_call: .; v_call: TRBV24-1; j_call: TRBJ2-1; clone_size: few; cdr3_nt: TGTGCCACCAGTGACCCTTTTCACAACAATGAGCAGTTCTTC; cdr3_aa: CATSDPFHNNEQFF
d_call: .; v_call: TRBV4-1; j_call: TRBJ1-6; clone_size: few; cdr3_nt: TGCGCCAGCAGCCAACTTAATTCACCCCTCCACTTT; cdr3_aa: CASSQLNSPLHF
d_call: .; v_call: TRBV5-1; j_call: TRBJ1-1; clone_size: .; cdr3_nt: TGCGCCAGCAGCAAGGGGAACACTGAAGCTTTCTTT; cdr3_aa: CASSKGNTEAFF
d_call: TRBD2; v_call: TRBV12-3/TRBV12-4; j_call: TRBJ2-1; clone_size: few; cdr3_nt: TGTGCCAGCCAAAAAGGACTAGCGCTCGCCGATGAGCAGTTCTTC; cdr3_aa: CASQKGLALADEQFF
d_call: .; v_call: TRBV5-5; j_call: TRBJ1-4; clone_size: many; cdr3_nt: TGTGCCAGCAGCTTTTCAGGGGTTGGCGAAAAACTGTTTTTT; cdr3_aa: CASSFSGVGEKLFF
d_call: .; v_call: TRBV20-1; j_call: TRBJ2-5; clone_size: many; cdr3_nt: TGCAGTGCTAGAGACCCTAGAGACCTAGTTGTCCAGTACTTC; cdr3_aa: CSARDPRDLVVQYF
d_call: .; v_call: TRBV7-3; j_call: TRBJ1-6; clone_size: few; cdr3_nt: TGTCCTTTGCAGCTCGAAGAGGGGGACAATTCACCCCTCCACTTT; cdr3_aa: CPLQLEEGDNSPLHF
d_call: .; v_call: TRBV29-1; j_call: TRBJ2-3; clone_size: many; cdr3_nt: TGCAGCGTCCAGACGTGGGGAAGCACAGATACGCAGTATTTT; cdr3_aa: CSVQTWGSTDTQYF
d_call: .; v_call: TRBV4-1; j_call: TRBJ1-1; clone_size: .; cdr3_nt: TGCGCCAGCAGCCAAGAGCTAGGTGAAGCTTTCTTT; cdr3_aa: CASSQELGEAFF
d_call: .; v_call: TRBV11-2; j_call: TRBJ2-2; clone_size: few; cdr3_nt: TGTGCCAGCAGCTTAGGCCCCGGGGAGCTGTTTTTT; cdr3_aa: CASSLGPGELFF
d_call: TRBD2; v_call: TRBV2; j_call: TRBJ2-1; clone_size: few; cdr3_nt: TGTGCCAGCATGGGACTAGCGGGGAGCTCCTACAATGAGCAGTTCTTC; cdr3_aa: CASMGLAGSSYNEQFF
d_call: .; v_call: TRBV4-1; j_call: TRBJ1-1; clone_size: .; cdr3_nt: TGCACCAGCAGCCAATGGGACCGCGGAACTGAAGCTTTCTTT; cdr3_aa: CTSSQWDRGTEAFF
d_call: .; v_call: TRBV6-6; j_call: TRBJ2-3; clone_size: many; cdr3_nt: TGTGCCAGCAGTTACGGTCCGGGGAGCACAGATACGCAGTATTTT; cdr3_aa: CASSYGPGSTDTQYF
d_call: .; v_call: TRBV11-2; j_call: TRBJ1-4; clone_size: .; cdr3_nt: TGTGCCAGCAGCCCTAGGGGAGGGCCTAATGAAAAACTGTTTTTT; cdr3_aa: CASSPRGGPNEKLFF
d_call: .; v_call: TRBV20-1; j_call: TRBJ2-3; clone_size: .; cdr3_nt: TGCAGTGCTGGGAGCGGGCGGGCCCCGCAGTATTTT; cdr3_aa: CSAGSGRAPQYF
d_call: TRBD2; v_call: TRBV11-2; j_call: TRBJ2-1; clone_size: .; cdr3_nt: TGTGCCAGCAGCTTTAACTCAGCGGGGGAGGAGGAGCAGTTCTTC; cdr3_aa: CASSFNSAGEEEQFF